One sample yielded the 16 T cell receptor gamma chains listed below, sequenced in a study of γδ T cells in repeated Plasmodium falciparum infection (dated by TCRdb to about 2021). For bulk TCR repertoire analysis, Vgamma9/Vdelta2+ and Vdelta2-negative gammadelta T cell populations were isolated by flow sorting from peripheral blood mononuclear cells. Library method: multiplex PCR. The sequencer was an Illumina MiSeq. TCRdb called clones anew from the public reads via CATT; matching DNA rows were later pooled. This sample gives 25,000 to 35,000 gamma-chain clones in total; 1.4% of them show up just once. Around 19% of the sample goes to the ten largest clones. Sequencing was done on a sample of gamma-delta T cells from blood. The source is a pool of human donors (malaria-infected and uninfected, not separated).

This clone came up a few times. One base separates it from a far larger clone, so it is likely a read error. The same CDR3 can be traced to other DNA sequences in this sample. The CDR3 spells CALWEVPPLLF. Written as DNA, the CDR3 is TGTGCCTTGTGGGAGGTGCCCCCTTTGCTCTTC. The V segment is TRGV9, and no J call was made. The CDR3 is 11 residues long. Germline CDR1 GITISATS, CDR2 ISYDGTV (reference sequence).

Ten or more counts support this clone. The gene calls are TRGV2 and TRGJ1 or TRGJ2. Germline V lookup: CDR1 EGSNGY, CDR2 YDSYNSKV. The CDR3 runs to 13 residues. V trimming: 2 bases; J trimming: 3 bases; junction bases outside the gene matches: 4. CDR3 amino acids: CATWDASYYKKLF. CDR3 sequence (DNA): TGTGCCACCTGGGACGCTAGTTATTATAAGAAACTCTTT.

This clone was found a few times. The mismatch at residue 9 between this DNA's translation and the TCRdb protein of a much larger clone likely reflects a read error; the protein shown is translated from the DNA. The chain uses TRGV9 and TRGJP. TCRdb carries no J gene annotation; the J gene was assigned here by matching the DNA with germline. CDR1 and CDR2 from the germline V gene are GITISATS and ISYDGTV (reference sequence). There are 17 residues in the CDR3. V was pared by 0 bases and J by 9 bases, with 8 bases of the junction left unmatched. CDR3 region: CALWEVKAMLGKKIKVF. CDR3 bases: TGTGCCTTGTGGGAGGTGAAGGCCATGTTGGGCAAAAAAATCAAGGTATTT.

This clone showed up many times. A far bigger clonotype differs at one base, so this is likely a read error. Distinct nucleotide sequences in the sample also encode this CDR3. V and J are TRGV9 and TRGJ1 or TRGJ2. In the absence of a J gene in TCRdb, the DNA was matched to germline to assign it here. Per germline, CDR1 GITISATS and CDR2 ISYDGTV (reference sequence). This CDR3 comprises 10 residues. The CDR3 coding sequence is TGTGCCTTATGGGAGTTCGAGAAACTCTTT. This codes for CALWEFEKLF.

This clone has ten or more counts. A far more abundant clone sits one base away, making this likely a read error. The sample holds other DNA sequences that translate to the same CDR3. The V gene is TRGV9; the J gene was not called. From germline, CDR1 is GITISATS and CDR2 ISYDGTV (reference sequence). The CDR3 runs to 13 residues. The CDR3 is CALWRRSDWIKTF. In nucleotides, the CDR3 is TGTGCCTTGTGGAGGAGGAGTGATTGGATCAAAACGTTT.

Ten or more counts support this clone. This likely traces to a read error, being one base from a far larger clone. Other DNA sequences from this sample encode an identical CDR3 as well. No J gene was called, and the V gene is TRGV9. CDR1 is GITISATS, CDR2 ISYDGTV, per germline (reference sequence). This CDR3 has 14 residues. DNA for the CDR3: TGTGCCTTGTGGGAGCCGAAGACTTATTATAAGAAGCTCTTT. Protein: CALWEPKTYYKKLF.

On this clone: It differs at one base from a far larger clone, so likely a read error. Other nucleotide sequences from this sample produce the same CDR3. The J gene has no call, while the V gene is TRGV2. The CDR3 consists of 13 residues. The germline V gene has CDR1 EGSNGY and CDR2 YDSYNSKV. CDR3 loop: CATWDVLNYKKLF. Written as DNA, the CDR3 is TGTGCCACCTGGGACGTACTAAATTATAAGAAACTCTTC.

On this clone: The TCRdb record carries a much larger clone's protein, which differs from this DNA's translation at residue 12; a read error is the likely cause, and the protein listed here is the DNA translation. V is TRGV3 and J is TRGJ1 or TRGJ2. The CDR3 extends over 14 amino acids. Germline CDR1 and CDR2: VTNTFY and YDVSTARD (reference sequence). CDR3 sequence reads: CATWDRPQYYKNLF. In DNA form, the CDR3 reads TGTGCCACCTGGGACAGGCCCCAATATTATAAGAACCTCTTT.

This clone was seen at least ten times. A far larger clone is one base from this, pointing to a likely read error. Other DNA sequences of this sample code for an identical CDR3. This chain uses TRGV8 with TRGJ1 or TRGJ2. The CDR3 consists of 11 residues. Germline-derived CDR1 and CDR2 are VENAVY and YDSYNSRV. CDR3 in DNA: TGTGCCACCTGGGGCCGAACGAAGAAGCTCTTT. It is translated as CATWGRTKKLF.

This clone has ten or more counts. A read error likely explains why the TCRdb protein, taken from a much larger clone, differs from this DNA's translation at residue 5; the protein shown is translated from the DNA. V gene TRGV9 combines with J gene TRGJ1 or TRGJ2. The J gene is not listed in TCRdb, so it was assigned here from a DNA match to germline. Germline V gene lookup returns CDR1 GITISATS and CDR2 ISYDGTV (reference sequence). The CDR3 runs to 14 residues. CDR3 in amino acids: CALWGVPNYYKKLF. The CDR3 DNA reads TGTGCCTTGTGGGGGGTGCCGAATTATTATAAGAAACTCTTT.

This clone was counted many times. The chain joins TRGV2 to TRGJP1. V trimming: 5 bases; J trimming: 5 bases; junction bases outside the gene matches: 5. The CDR3 contains 13 residues. Per germline, CDR1 EGSNGY and CDR2 YDSYNSKV. Here the CDR3 DNA reads TGTGCCACCTGGGTTTCTACTGGTTGGTTCAAGATATTT. Protein sequence: CATWVSTGWFKIF.

This clone was counted ten times or more. The chain combines TRGV4 with TRGJ1 or TRGJ2. The V gene end was trimmed by 0 bases and the J gene end by 4 bases; junction bases not matched to a gene: 6. Germline V gene data show CDR1 as EGSTGY and CDR2 as YDSYTSSV. This CDR3 region has 14 residues. The DNA of the CDR3 is TGTGCCACCTGGGATGGGGGACGGTATTATAAGAAACTCTTT. Translation: CATWDGGRYYKKLF.

On this clone: Translating this DNA gives a protein that differs at residue 6 from the TCRdb one, which belongs to a much larger clone; a read error is likely, and the protein shown is this translation. This chain links TRGV9 with TRGJ1 or TRGJ2. The J gene is absent in TCRdb and was assigned here via DNA matching to germline. Losses at the gene ends were 2 bases for V and 12 bases for J; bases not matched to a gene: 13. There are 13 residues in the CDR3. Germline CDR1 and CDR2: GITISATS and ISYDGTV (reference sequence). Here the CDR3 DNA reads TGTGCCTTGTGGGAGGGCTGTGGGGGCGGGAAACTCTTT. As protein: CALWEGCGGGKLF.

This clone has at least ten counts. The protein TCRdb lists belongs to a much larger clone and differs from this DNA's translation at residue 7, which points to a read error; the protein shown is made from the DNA. This chain connects TRGV2 to TRGJ1 or TRGJ2. V was pared by 1 base and J by 8 bases, with 5 bases of the junction left unmatched. CDR3 length: 12 amino acids. Germline values: CDR1 EGSNGY, CDR2 YDSYNSKV. CDR3: CATWDGNDKKLF. The CDR3 DNA reads TGTGCCACCTGGGACGGCAACGATAAGAAACTCTTT.

By proportion, this clone is medium-sized (0.01 to 0.1%). A much bigger clone sits one base away, suggesting this may be a read error. Other DNA sequences in this specimen translate into the identical CDR3. This chain joins TRGV9 and TRGJP. V gave up 5 bases and J gave up 3 bases; unmatched junction bases: 1. Per the germline V gene, CDR1 is GITISATS and CDR2 is ISYDGTV (reference sequence). The CDR3 covers 15 residues. The CDR3, as DNA: TGTGCCTTGTGGGTGCAAGAGTTGGGCAAAAAAATCAAGGTATTT. Translating it yields CALWVQELGKKIKVF.

This clone occurred a few times. Given a far larger clone just one base away, this is likely a sequencing read error. In the same sample, other DNA sequences code for this CDR3. The V and J genes are TRGV8 and TRGJ1 or TRGJ2. No J gene is reported in TCRdb; it was inferred here by comparing the DNA with germline. The CDR3 is made up of 21 amino acids. Germline lookup yields CDR1 VENAVY and CDR2 YDSYNSRV. The CDR3, as DNA: TGTGCCACCTGGGATACCCGGCCCCAAGGTTCACCTTGTGAACCCTATTACAAGAAACTCTTT. Translating it yields CATWDTRPQGSPCEPYYKKLF.